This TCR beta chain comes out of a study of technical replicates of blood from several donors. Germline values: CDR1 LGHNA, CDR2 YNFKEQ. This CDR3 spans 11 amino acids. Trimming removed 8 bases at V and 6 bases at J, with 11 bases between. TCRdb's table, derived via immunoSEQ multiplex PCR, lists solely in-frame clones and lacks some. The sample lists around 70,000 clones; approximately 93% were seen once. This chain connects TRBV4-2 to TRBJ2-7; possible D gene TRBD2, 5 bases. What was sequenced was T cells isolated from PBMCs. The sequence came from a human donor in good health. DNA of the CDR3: TGTGCCAGCGGCCTTGAGGGCGAGCAGTACTTC. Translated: CASGLEGEQYF.